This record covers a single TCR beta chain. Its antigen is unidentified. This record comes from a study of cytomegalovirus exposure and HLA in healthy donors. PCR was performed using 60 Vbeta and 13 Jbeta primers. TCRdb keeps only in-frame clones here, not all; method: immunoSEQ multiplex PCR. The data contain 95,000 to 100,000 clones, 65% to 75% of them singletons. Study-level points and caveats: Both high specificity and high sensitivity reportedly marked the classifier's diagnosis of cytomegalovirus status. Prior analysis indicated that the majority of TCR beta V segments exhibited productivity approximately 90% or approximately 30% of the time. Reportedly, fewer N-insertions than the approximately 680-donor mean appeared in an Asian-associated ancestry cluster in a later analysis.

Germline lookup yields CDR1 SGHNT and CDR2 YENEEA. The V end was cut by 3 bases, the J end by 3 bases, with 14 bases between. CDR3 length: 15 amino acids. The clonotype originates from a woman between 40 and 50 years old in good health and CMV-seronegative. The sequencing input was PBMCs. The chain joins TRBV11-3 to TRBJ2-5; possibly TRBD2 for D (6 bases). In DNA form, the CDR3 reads TGTGCCAGCAGCTTTAGCGGTACACCCAAAGAGACCCAGTACTTC. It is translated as CASSFSGTPKETQYF.